These 9 T cell receptor beta chains were all obtained from the same sample, sequenced in a study of cytomegalovirus exposure and HLA in healthy donors. The PCR used 60 Vbeta and 13 Jbeta primers. Only in-frame clones appear in the TCRdb table, and some are missing; sequencing was by immunoSEQ multiplex PCR. The data contain about 73,000 clones, 75% of them singletons. Sequenced sample: PBMCs. These receptor sequences come from a man in his 70s in good health and CMV-seronegative.

This clone was detected only a few times. The genes are TRBV7-2 and TRBJ1-1, with D hard to call. This CDR3 contains 13 residues. Trimming pared 2 bases from V and 0 bases from J, leaving 4 bases between. Germline assignment: CDR1 SGHTA and CDR2 FQGNSA. CDR3 loop: CASSLSMNTEAFF. DNA of the CDR3: TGTGCCAGCAGCTTATCCATGAACACTGAAGCTTTCTTT.

This clone was seen only once. The chain is built from TRBV5-6 and TRBJ2-5; 11 nucleotides align to TRBD2. The V segment lost 2 bases and the J segment 5 bases; nucleotides outside the gene matches: 8. The germline V gene has CDR1 SGHDT and CDR2 YYEEEE. The CDR3 has 16 amino acids. CDR3 in DNA: TGTGCCAGCAGCTTTGAACTAGCGGGAGTCGGGGAGACCCAGTACTTC. Translation gives CASSFELAGVGETQYF.

The rearrangement links TRBV30 to TRBJ2-5; a possible D gene is TRBD2 (7 bases). The germline V gene has CDR1 GTSNPN and CDR2 SVGIG (reference sequence). V shed 0 bases and J shed 4 bases, with 12 bases lying between them. This CDR3 spans 14 amino acids. The DNA for the CDR3 is TGTGCCTGGAGTGTAACGGGGGGCGGAGAGACCCAGTACTTC. This gives the protein CAWSVTGGGETQYF.

This chain uses TRBV29-1 with TRBJ1-1; TRBD1 agrees at 9 bases. The CDR3 loop spans 13 amino acids. CDR1 SQVTM and CDR2 ANQGSEA come from the germline V gene. The J segment lost 1 base and the V segment lost 7 bases, leaving 4 bases of the junction unmatched. The CDR3 DNA reads as TGCAGCGATTTGGGACAGGGGAACACTGAAGCTTTCTTT. Encoded protein: CSDLGQGNTEAFF.

The J gene is TRBJ2-4, the V gene TRBV4-3; D gene unclear. This CDR3 contains 19 residues. Looked up from germline, CDR1 is LGHNA and CDR2 is YSLEER. V was trimmed by 0 bases and J by 0 bases, leaving 18 bases between them. In nucleotides, the CDR3 is TGCGCCAGCAGCCAAGATTTGGCAACCCTTTCGCTAGCCAAAAACATTCAGTACTTC. The encoded protein is CASSQDLATLSLAKNIQYF.

The chain recombines TRBV5-6 with TRBJ1-6, with D hard to call. The CDR3 runs to 16 residues. The germline V and J ends were trimmed by 5 bases and 7 bases, with 19 bases remaining between them. Germline V gene data show CDR1 as SGHDT and CDR2 as YYEEEE. The CDR3: CASSTESLARNSPLHF. The CDR3 nucleotides read TGTGCCAGCAGTACCGAATCGTTGGCCCGAAATTCACCCCTCCACTTT.

V is TRBV4-1 and J is TRBJ1-1; 11 nucleotides agree with TRBD1. Germline CDR1 is MGHRA and CDR2 is YSYEKL. This CDR3 spans 16 amino acids. Germline trimming cut 2 bases from V and 4 bases from J; bases unmatched to any gene: 6. The CDR3 loop reads CASSQWTGGVGTEAFF. CDR3 bases: TGCGCCAGCAGCCAATGGACAGGGGGCGTCGGCACTGAAGCTTTCTTT.

The V gene is TRBV7-9, the J gene TRBJ1-1; D may be TRBD1 (5 bases). Trimming removed 8 bases at V and 5 bases at J, with 15 bases between. Germline assignment: CDR1 SEHNR and CDR2 FQNEAQ (reference sequence). The CDR3 totals 13 residues. CDR3: CASSGDGGTEAFF. CDR3 bases: TGTGCCAGCTCGGGGGACGGGGGAACTGAAGCTTTCTTT.

This clone was recorded once. The rearrangement links TRBV7-8 to TRBJ2-5, with D possibly being TRBD2 (5 bases). The CDR3 has 17 amino acids. Germline CDR1 reads SGHVS; CDR2 reads FQNEAQ. Trimming removed 5 bases at V and 0 bases at J, with 19 bases between. The CDR3 protein is CASSPPRSGVHQETQYF. DNA for the CDR3: TGTGCCAGCAGCCCCCCGCGGAGCGGCGTTCACCAAGAGACCCAGTACTTC.